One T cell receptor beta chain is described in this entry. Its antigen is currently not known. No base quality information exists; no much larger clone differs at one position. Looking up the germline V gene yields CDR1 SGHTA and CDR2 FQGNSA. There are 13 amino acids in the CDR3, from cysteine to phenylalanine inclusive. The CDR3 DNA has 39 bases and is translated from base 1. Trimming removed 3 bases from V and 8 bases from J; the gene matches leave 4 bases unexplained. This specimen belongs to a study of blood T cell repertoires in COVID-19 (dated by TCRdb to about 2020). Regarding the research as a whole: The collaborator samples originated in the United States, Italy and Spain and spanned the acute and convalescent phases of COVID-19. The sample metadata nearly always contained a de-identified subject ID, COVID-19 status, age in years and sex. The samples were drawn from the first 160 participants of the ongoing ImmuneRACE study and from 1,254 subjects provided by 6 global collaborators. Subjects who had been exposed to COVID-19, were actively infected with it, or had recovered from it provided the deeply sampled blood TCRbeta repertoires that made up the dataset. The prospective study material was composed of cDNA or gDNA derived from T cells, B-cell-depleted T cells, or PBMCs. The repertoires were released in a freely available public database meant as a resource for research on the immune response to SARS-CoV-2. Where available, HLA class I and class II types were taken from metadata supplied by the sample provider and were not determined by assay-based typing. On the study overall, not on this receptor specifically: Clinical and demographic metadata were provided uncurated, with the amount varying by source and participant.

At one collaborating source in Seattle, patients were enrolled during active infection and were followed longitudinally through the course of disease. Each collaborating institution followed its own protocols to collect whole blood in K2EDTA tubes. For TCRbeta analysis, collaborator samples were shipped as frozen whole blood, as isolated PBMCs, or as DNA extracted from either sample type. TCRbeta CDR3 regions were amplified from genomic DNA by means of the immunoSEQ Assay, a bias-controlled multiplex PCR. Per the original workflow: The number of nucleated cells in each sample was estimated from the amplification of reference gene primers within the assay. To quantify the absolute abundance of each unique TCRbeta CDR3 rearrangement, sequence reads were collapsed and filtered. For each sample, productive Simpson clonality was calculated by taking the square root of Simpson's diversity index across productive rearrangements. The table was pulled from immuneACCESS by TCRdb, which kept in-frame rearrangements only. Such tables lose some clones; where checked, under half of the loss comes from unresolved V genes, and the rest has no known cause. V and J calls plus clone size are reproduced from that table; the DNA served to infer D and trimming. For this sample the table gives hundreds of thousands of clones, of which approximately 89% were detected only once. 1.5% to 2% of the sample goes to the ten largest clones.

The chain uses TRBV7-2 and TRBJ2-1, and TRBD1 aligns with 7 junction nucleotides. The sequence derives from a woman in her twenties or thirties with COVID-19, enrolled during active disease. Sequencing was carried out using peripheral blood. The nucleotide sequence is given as TGTGCCAGCAGCTTCCTACAGGGGTATGAGCAGTTCTTC. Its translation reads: CASSFLQGYEQFF. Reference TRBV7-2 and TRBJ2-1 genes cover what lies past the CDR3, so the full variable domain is GAGVSQSPSNKVTEKGKDVELRCDPISGHTALYWYRQSLGQGLEFLIYFQGNSAPDKSGLPSDRFSAERTGGSVSTLTIQRTQQEDSAVYLCASSFLQGYEQFFGPGTRLTVL.